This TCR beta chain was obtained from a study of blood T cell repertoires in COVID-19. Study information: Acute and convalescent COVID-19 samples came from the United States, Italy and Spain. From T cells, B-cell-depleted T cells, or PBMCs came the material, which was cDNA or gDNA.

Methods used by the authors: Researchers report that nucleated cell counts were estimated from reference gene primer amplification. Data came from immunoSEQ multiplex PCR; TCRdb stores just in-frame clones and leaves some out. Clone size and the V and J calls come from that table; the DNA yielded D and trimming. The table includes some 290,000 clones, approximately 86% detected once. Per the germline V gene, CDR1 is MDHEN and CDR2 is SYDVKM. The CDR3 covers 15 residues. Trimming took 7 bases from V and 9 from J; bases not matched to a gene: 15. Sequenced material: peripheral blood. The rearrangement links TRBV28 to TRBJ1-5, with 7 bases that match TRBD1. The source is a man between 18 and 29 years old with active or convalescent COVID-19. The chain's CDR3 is CASTILGQRFGPQHF. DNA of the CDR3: TGTGCCAGCACCATCCTGGGACAGCGGTTTGGGCCCCAGCATTTT.